This T cell receptor (beta chain) originates from a study of human T cells and chemical hapten exposure. Study details: Patch tests put 0.01% DPC on the upper back, read at 6 days.

The time point is: patch test 1, 2 weeks after DPC sensitization. Indicated treatment: therapeutic diphenylcyclopropenone sensitization with weekly scalp DPC. At patch-test visits, sampling came before the patch test. General study findings and limits: Expanded TCRs clustered into significantly more large CDR3 similarity groups than controls, the analysis revealed. Donors had alopecia, so their immune response may differ from healthy people's.

TCRdb re-analysed the RACE reads in MiXCR, keeping a single row per CDR3 protein. The profile shows roughly 180,000 distinct CDR3 sequences, 20% to 25% of them singletons. Turning to this clonotype: Its target is unknown.

This TCR came from a woman aged 50 to 60 with alopecia areata. Some clones in this sample may be carry-over from other donors' samples. The source was whole blood, collected in connection with sensitization to the hapten diphenylcyclopropenone (DPC).

CDR3 residues: CASSLPGLAYNEQFF. In DNA form, the CDR3 reads TGTGCCAGCAGCCTTCCGGGACTAGCTTACAATGAGCAGTTCTTC. The V call is TRBV14, the J call TRBJ2-1, with 9 bases identical to TRBD2. The CDR3 is 15 residues long. Unmatched junction bases numbered 5, after V lost 4 bases and J lost 4 bases. CDR1 is SGHDN, CDR2 FVKESK, per germline. The variable domain in full, completed from reference TRBV14 and TRBJ2-1, reads EAGVTQFPSHSVIEKGQTVTLRCDPISGHDNLYWYRRVMGKEIKFLLHFVKESKQDESGMPNNRFLAERTGGTYSTLKVQPAELEDSGVYFCASSLPGLAYNEQFFGPGTRLTVL.